Following are 17 T cell receptor beta chains from one sample sequenced in a study of CD8+ T cells in alopecia areata. Sequencing used cDNA as its template, made by extracting RNA and reverse transcribing it. Only in-frame clones appear in the TCRdb table, and some are missing; sequencing was by immunoSEQ multiplex PCR. The sample lists 170,000 or so clones, about three fifths occurring once. Treatment defined: oral pan-JAK inhibitor, 5-10 mg twice daily. Sequencing was performed on CD4+ T cells sorted from blood, taken at week 4, from a patient treated with tofacitinib. Receptors were obtained from a human donor with alopecia areata.

The chain carries TRBV10-3 and TRBJ1-1, with 8 bases fitting TRBD1. The length of the CDR3 is 18 residues. Looked up from germline, CDR1 is ENHRY and CDR2 is SYGVKD. The V gene end was trimmed by 7 bases and the J gene end by 5 bases; junction bases not matched to a gene: 21. CDR3 coding DNA: TGTGCCATCACGAGTGGACAGGGTCAGGCGCCGTGGACTACTGAAGCTTTCTTT. Its protein is CAITSGQGQAPWTTEAFF.

The rearrangement uses TRBV14 and TRBJ2-5; D possibly corresponds to TRBD1 (6 bases). The germline V and J ends were trimmed by 0 bases and 4 bases, with 12 bases remaining between them. The CDR3 is 15 amino acids. Germline CDR1 reads SGHDN; CDR2 reads FVKESK. CDR3 DNA: TGTGCCAGCAGCCAAGATGGAGGCAGGGGAGAGACCCAGTACTTC. It is translated as CASSQDGGRGETQYF. Looking up the rest from reference TRBV14 and TRBJ2-5 gives the full variable domain: EAGVTQFPSHSVIEKGQTVTLRCDPISGHDNLYWYRRVMGKEIKFLLHFVKESKQDESGMPNNRFLAERTGGTYSTLKVQPAELEDSGVYFCASSQDGGRGETQYFGPGTRLLVL.

V and J are TRBV29-1 and TRBJ2-3; D is perhaps TRBD2 (5 bases). Trimming removed 5 bases from V and 3 bases from J, with 12 bases in between. Germline CDR1 SQVTM, CDR2 ANQGSEA. The CDR3 length is 13 residues. The CDR3 sequence: CSVSGTGTDTQYF. DNA of the CDR3: TGCAGCGTTTCGGGAACGGGTACAGATACGCAGTATTTT.

This clone appeared a few times. The CDR3 here is CAWSQGAIYEQYF. The CDR3 coding sequence is TGTGCCTGGAGTCAGGGGGCTATTTACGAGCAGTACTTC. V and J are TRBV30 and TRBJ2-7, with 8 bases identical to TRBD1. The CDR3 is 13 residues long. Germline CDR1 reads GTSNPN; CDR2 reads SVGIG (reference sequence). Germline trimming cut 2 bases from V and 4 bases from J; bases unmatched to any gene: 4. Combining the CDR3 with reference TRBV30 and TRBJ2-7 gives the whole variable domain SQTIHQWPATLVQPVGSPLSLECTVEGTSNPNLYWYRQAAGRGLQLLFYSVGIGQISSEVPQNLSASRPQDRQFILSSKKLLLSDSGFYLCAWSQGAIYEQYFGPGTRLTVT.

The gene calls are TRBV29-1 and TRBJ1-2; the D gene is possibly TRBD1 (5 bases). The CDR3 spans 13 residues. Germline V gene lookup returns CDR1 SQVTM and CDR2 ANQGSEA. Trimming pared 4 bases from V and 6 bases from J, leaving 15 bases between. The CDR3 bases are TGCAGCGTTGTAGAGACAGCGAGGGATGGCTACACCTTC. The encoded protein is CSVVETARDGYTF.

The rearrangement uses TRBV29-1 and TRBJ1-1; D remains unclear. The length of the CDR3 is 13 residues. Trimming left V 7 bases short and J 1 base short, with 13 bases between. CDR1 and CDR2 (germline): SQVTM, ANQGSEA. The CDR3 region is CSAAVDPNTEAFF. In nucleotides, the CDR3 is TGCAGCGCCGCTGTTGACCCGAACACTGAAGCTTTCTTT.

This clone was seen a single time. This chain uses TRBV7-8 with TRBJ1-6; D is perhaps TRBD1 (5 bases). Germline-derived CDR1 and CDR2 are SGHVS and FQNEAQ. CDR3 length: 13 residues. Trimming stripped 3 bases from V and 7 bases from J, with 7 bases between. As DNA, the CDR3 is TGTGCCAGCAGCTTGGCAGGGAATTCACCCCTCCACTTT. Residues: CASSLAGNSPLHF.

This clone was detected only once. DNA for the CDR3: TGTGCCAGCAGTTACGGACAGGACCTTAGCACAGATACGCAGTATTTT. Protein: CASSYGQDLSTDTQYF. The chain couples TRBV6-5 to TRBJ2-3; 7 bases align to TRBD1. The V and J ends lost 2 bases and 0 bases, in that order; junction bases with no gene match: 5. Germline V lookup: CDR1 MNHEY, CDR2 SVGAGI. The CDR3 is 16 amino acids.

The chain carries TRBV29-1 and TRBJ1-1; possibly TRBD1 for D (5 bases). V dropped 7 bases and J dropped 7 bases, with 10 bases sitting between them. The germline V gene has CDR1 SQVTM and CDR2 ANQGSEA. The CDR3 has 10 amino acids. Here the CDR3 reads CSAGGFEAFF. The CDR3 coding sequence is TGCAGCGCGGGGGGGTTTGAAGCTTTCTTT. Drawing the rest from reference TRBV29-1 and TRBJ1-1, the complete variable domain is SAVISQKPSRDICQRGTSLTIQCQVDSQVTMMFWYRQQPGQSLTLIATANQGSEATYESGFVIDKFPISRPNLTFSTLTVSNMSPEDSSIYLCSAGGFEAFFGQGTRLTVV.

DNA of the CDR3: TGTGCCAGCAGTGACGGGGGGCGGTACGAGCAGTACTTC. This translates into CASSDGGRYEQYF. The rearrangement links TRBV25-1 to TRBJ2-7, with D maybe TRBD2 (7 bases). Germline CDR1 reads MGHDK; CDR2 reads SYGVNS. V was trimmed by 3 bases and J by 4 bases, leaving 10 bases between them. The CDR3 has 13 residues.

In nucleotides, the CDR3 is TGTGCCAGCAGCCCTAGCGGGGGGGGCATCCAAGAGACCCAGTACTTC. Its protein is CASSPSGGGIQETQYF. The chain employs TRBV9 and TRBJ2-5, with TRBD2 matching 12 bases. Germline loops: CDR1 SGDLS, CDR2 YYNGEE. J was trimmed by 1 base and V by 4 bases; bases with no gene match: 5. CDR3 size: 16 residues.

This chain links TRBV29-1 with TRBJ1-5; a weak D match, TRBD1 (5 bases). Between the trimmed V and J ends, which lost 5 bases and 4 bases, there was a span of 9 bases. CDR3 length: 12 amino acids. Germline V gives CDR1 SQVTM, CDR2 ANQGSEA. CDR3 nucleotides: TGCAGCGTTATGACAGCTAATCAGCCCCAGCATTTT. Its translation: CSVMTANQPQHF.

The chain recombines TRBV7-9 with TRBJ2-7; D uncertain. The germline V and J ends were trimmed by 1 base and 2 bases, with 12 bases remaining between them. The germline CDR1 and CDR2 sequences are SEHNR and FQNEAQ (reference sequence). This CDR3 is built from 15 residues. CDR3 protein: CASSLGVAGPYEQYF. The DNA of the CDR3 is TGTGCCAGCAGCTTAGGGGTGGCAGGACCCTACGAGCAGTACTTC.

The J gene is TRBJ2-5, the V gene TRBV29-1, with no clear D. The germline CDR1 and CDR2 sequences are SQVTM and ANQGSEA. The length of the CDR3 is 12 residues. V was pared by 4 bases and J by 1 base, with 7 bases between. The chain's CDR3 is CSVGRSQETQYF. The CDR3, as DNA: TGCAGCGTTGGCAGAAGCCAAGAGACCCAGTACTTC.

This clone appeared a few times. This chain joins TRBV10-3 and TRBJ2-3; 9 bases map to TRBD1. Unmatched junction bases numbered 9, after V lost 11 bases and J lost 6 bases. This CDR3 has 13 amino acids. Per germline, CDR1 ENHRY and CDR2 SYGVKD. The CDR3 DNA reads as TGTGCCGCCCGGGACAGGGAAAGCGATACGCAGTATTTT. Translating it yields CAARDRESDTQYF.

The genes are TRBV5-4 and TRBJ2-5; the D is unclear. The CDR3 spans 14 residues. CDR1 and CDR2 (germline): SGHNT, YYREEE (reference sequence). V dropped 4 bases and J dropped 5 bases, with 15 bases sitting between them. The CDR3 here is CASSQGPLEETQYF. The CDR3 DNA reads as TGTGCCAGCAGCCAAGGCCCCCTCGAGGAGACCCAGTACTTC.

V is TRBV29-1 and J is TRBJ1-1, with 7 bases aligning to TRBD1. Trimming took 7 bases from V and 3 from J; bases not matched to a gene: 11. This CDR3 has 14 amino acids. Germline V gene sequence: CDR1 SQVTM, CDR2 ANQGSEA. CDR3: CSGYYRGGYTEAFF. Written as DNA, the CDR3 is TGCAGCGGGTATTACAGGGGCGGGTACACTGAAGCTTTCTTT.